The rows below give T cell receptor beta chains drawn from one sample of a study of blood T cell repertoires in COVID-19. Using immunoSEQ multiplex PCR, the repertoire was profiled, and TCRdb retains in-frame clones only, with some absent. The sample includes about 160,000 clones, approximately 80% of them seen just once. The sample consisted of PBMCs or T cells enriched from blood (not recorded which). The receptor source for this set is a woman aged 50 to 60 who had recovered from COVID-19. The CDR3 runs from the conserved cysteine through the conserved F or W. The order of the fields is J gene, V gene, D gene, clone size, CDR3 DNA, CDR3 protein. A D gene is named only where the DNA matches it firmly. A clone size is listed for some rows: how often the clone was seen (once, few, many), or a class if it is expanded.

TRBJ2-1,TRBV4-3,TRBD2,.,TGCGCCAGCAGCCCTCTGAGAGGCGGGAGTCGGGGCAATGAGCAGTTCTTC,CASSPLRGGSRGNEQFF
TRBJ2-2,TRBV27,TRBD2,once,TGTGCCAGCAGTTTAAGGACTAGCGGGAGGCGTACGAACACCGGGGAGCTGTTTTTT,CASSLRTSGRRTNTGELFF
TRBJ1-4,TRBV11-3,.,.,TGTGCCAGCAGCTTAGAGGCTGGAAAACTGTTTTTT,CASSLEAGKLFF
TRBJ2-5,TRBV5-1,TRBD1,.,TGCGCCAGCAGCTTAGGGGACAGCCAAGAGACCCAGTACTTC,CASSLGDSQETQYF
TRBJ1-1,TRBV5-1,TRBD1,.,TGCGCCAGCAGCTCCCCCGGGACAGGGTGGTGGGGCACTGAAGCTTTCTTT,CASSSPGTGWWGTEAFF
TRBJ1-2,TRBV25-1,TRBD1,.,TGTGCCAGCAGTGAATTGACAGGGGGCGTCTATGGCTACACCTTC,CASSELTGGVYGYTF
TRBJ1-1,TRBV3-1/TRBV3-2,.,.,TGTGCCAGCAGCCAACTTAGCTGGAGGGATGAAGCTTTCTTT,CASSQLSWRDEAFF
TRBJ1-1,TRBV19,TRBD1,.,TGTGCCAGTAGGGCGAGGGGGCCGAGGGGGAACACTGAAGCTTTCTTT,CASRARGPRGNTEAFF
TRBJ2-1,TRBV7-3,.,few,TGTGCCAGCAGCGTGTCCGGGAATGAGCAGTTCTTC,CASSVSGNEQFF
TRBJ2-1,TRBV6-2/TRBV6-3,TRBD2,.,TGTGCCAGCAGCCCTCCCGGGGCCTTAGCGGGAGTTCTTGACAATGAGCAGTTCTTC,CASSPPGALAGVLDNEQFF
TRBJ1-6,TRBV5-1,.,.,TGCGCCAGCAGCTTGGGTGGCCAAAATTCACCCCTCCACTTT,CASSLGGQNSPLHF
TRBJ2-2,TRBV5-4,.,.,TGTGCCAGCAGCTTCGACAGCACCGGGGAGCTGTTTTTT,CASSFDSTGELFF
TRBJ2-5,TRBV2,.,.,TGTGCCAGCAGCCTAGGCCGACAAGAGACCCAGTACTTC,CASSLGRQETQYF
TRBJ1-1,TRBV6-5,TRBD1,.,TGTGCCAGCAGGCAGACAGGGGGTGGTGAAGCTTTCTTT,CASRQTGGGEAFF
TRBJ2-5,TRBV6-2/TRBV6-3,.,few,TGTGCCAGCAGCCCCACAGACCAAGGGACCCAGTACTTC,CASSPTDQGTQYF
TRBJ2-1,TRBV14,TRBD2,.,TGTGCCAGCACCCCTGGGACTAGCGCTTACAATGAGCAGTTCTTC,CASTPGTSAYNEQFF
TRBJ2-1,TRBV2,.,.,TGTGCCAGCAGTGAAGCCCGTATGATTCTAGTCCCCTTTGAGCAGTTCTTC,CASSEARMILVPFEQFF
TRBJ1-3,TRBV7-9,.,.,TGTGCCAGCAGCTTAAACGGTGGAAACACCATATATTTT,CASSLNGGNTIYF
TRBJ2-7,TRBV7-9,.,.,TGTGCCAGCAGCTCAAACTACGAGCAGTACTTC,CASSSNYEQYF
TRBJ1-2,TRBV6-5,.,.,TGTGCCAGCAGTCCAGGGTTGGGCTACACCTTC,CASSPGLGYTF
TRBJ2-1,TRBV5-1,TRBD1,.,TGCGCCAGCAGCTGGACAGGGTTCTCCTACAATGAGCAGTTCTTC,CASSWTGFSYNEQFF
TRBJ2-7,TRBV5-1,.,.,TGCGCCAGCAGCTTGGCAGGGTTGCCCTACGAGCAGTACTTC,CASSLAGLPYEQYF
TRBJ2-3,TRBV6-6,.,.,TGTGCCAGCCAAGGCATAGCGGATACGCAGTATTTT,CASQGIADTQYF
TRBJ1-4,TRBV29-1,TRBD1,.,TGCAGCGTTGGGAAGACAGGGGTTAATGAAAAACTGTTTTTT,CSVGKTGVNEKLFF